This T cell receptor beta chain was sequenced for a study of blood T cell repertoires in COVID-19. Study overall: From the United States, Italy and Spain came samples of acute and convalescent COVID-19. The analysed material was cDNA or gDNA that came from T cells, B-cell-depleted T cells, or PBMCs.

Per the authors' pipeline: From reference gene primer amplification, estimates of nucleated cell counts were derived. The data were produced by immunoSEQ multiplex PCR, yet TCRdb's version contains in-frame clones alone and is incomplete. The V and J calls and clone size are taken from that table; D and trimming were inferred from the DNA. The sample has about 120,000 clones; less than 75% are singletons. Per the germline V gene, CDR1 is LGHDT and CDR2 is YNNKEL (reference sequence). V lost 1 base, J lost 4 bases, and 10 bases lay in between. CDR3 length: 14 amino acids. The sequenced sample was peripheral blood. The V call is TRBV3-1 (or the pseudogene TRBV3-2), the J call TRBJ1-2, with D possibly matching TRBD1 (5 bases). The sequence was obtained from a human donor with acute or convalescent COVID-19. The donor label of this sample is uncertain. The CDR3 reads CASSQGGGSYGYTF. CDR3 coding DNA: TGTGCCAGCAGCCAAGGCGGGGGAAGCTATGGCTACACCTTC.